This is a list of T cell receptor beta chains from one sample in a study of T cells in Graves' hyperthyroidism and ophthalmopathy. TCRdb used MiXCR to reprocess the multiplex PCR reads, holding one entry per CDR3 protein. The repertoire holds a few hundred thousand distinct CDR3 sequences, with roughly 20% as singletons. Sequencing input: blood. Every receptor here comes from a young man with Graves' hyperthyroidism. CDR3s include the opening cysteine and the closing phenylalanine or tryptophan.

V	J	CDR3
TRBV6-2/TRBV6-3	TRBJ2-2	CASSPTGHRELFF
TRBV28	TRBJ1-6	CASSFVRGQDNSPLHF
TRBV20-1	TRBJ2-5	CSAHEIAGGPGAQYF
TRBV7-8	TRBJ1-2	CASSLGSQGGYGYTF
TRBV29-1	TRBJ1-2	CSVKRSYGYTF
TRBV28	TRBJ1-1	CASRLQGAPEAFF
TRBV28	TRBJ1-5	CASSFRKPQHF
TRBV19	TRBJ1-1	CASSIDRTEWIGGDSEAFF
TRBV7-2	TRBJ2-5	CASSLRLAGGSSETQYF
TRBV7-9	TRBJ2-7	CASSLVTSGYEQYF
TRBV6-5	TRBJ1-1	CASSSTGPGGTEAFF
TRBV6-2/TRBV6-3	TRBJ2-7	CASSYSLYEQYF
TRBV19	TRBJ2-2	CASSILRSGGNTGELFF
TRBV9	TRBJ1-3	CASSVTGASGNTIYF
TRBV12-3/TRBV12-4	TRBJ2-2	CASSPPLFTGELFF
TRBV6-5	TRBJ1-5	CASSSPYEGGQHF
TRBV20-1	TRBJ1-5	CSVVRGTGNLKGNQPQHF
TRBV6-1	TRBJ1-1	CASRDGGKTEAFF
TRBV19	TRBJ1-2	CASTIGPREEYGYTF
TRBV5-1	TRBJ2-7	CASSRDPGPGREQYF
TRBV20-1	TRBJ2-7	CSARAEGAVYEQYF
TRBV30	TRBJ2-5	CAWNSKETQYF
TRBV20-1	TRBJ2-7	CSASSAGGEQYF
TRBV11-1	TRBJ1-2	CASSLGGTVTYYGYTF
TRBV19	TRBJ2-2	CASTDRYTGELFF
TRBV20-1	TRBJ2-7	CSARDEQGLGYNDYEQYF
TRBV6-1	TRBJ1-1	CASLGRIEAFF
TRBV27	TRBJ2-7	CASSSSGLGGQYF
TRBV6-2/TRBV6-3	TRBJ2-7	CASSYSFRGPVEQYF
TRBV20-1	TRBJ2-7	CSATGVGEQYF
TRBV7-3	TRBJ1-5	CASSFPGQTSNSNQPQHF
TRBV2	TRBJ1-1	CASSEEGTGGAFF
TRBV28	TRBJ2-5	CASSNTGQGRETQYF
TRBV6-1	TRBJ1-3	CASSAYRGGNTIYF
TRBV12-3/TRBV12-4	TRBJ2-5	CASSSPLGQGETQYF
TRBV29-1	TRBJ1-1	CSVGDEWMNTEAFF
TRBV29-1	TRBJ1-1	CSGSLVTEAFF
TRBV5-1	TRBJ1-3	CASSLEGVRSGNTIYF
TRBV6-5	TRBJ2-2	CASSYSWSGELFF
TRBV5-1	TRBJ2-5	CASNGEVQETQYF
TRBV28	TRBJ2-4	CASSLGASGTKNIQYF
TRBV3-1	TRBJ2-7	CASSQDPSGGFEEEQYF
TRBV28	TRBJ1-1	CAILGLNTEAFF
TRBV4-1	TRBJ1-2	CASRSPRGIYGYTF
TRBV12-3/TRBV12-4	TRBJ2-7	CASSLGRQFHEQYF
TRBV28	TRBJ1-1	CASSYGPLAPKAFF
TRBV28	TRBJ2-7	CASSYTQGFYEQYF
TRBV12-3/TRBV12-4	TRBJ2-7	CASSRDYLGEQYF
TRBV28	TRBJ1-2	CASRWQGGNYGYTF
TRBV11-1	TRBJ1-1	CASSGQRPGTGTEAFF